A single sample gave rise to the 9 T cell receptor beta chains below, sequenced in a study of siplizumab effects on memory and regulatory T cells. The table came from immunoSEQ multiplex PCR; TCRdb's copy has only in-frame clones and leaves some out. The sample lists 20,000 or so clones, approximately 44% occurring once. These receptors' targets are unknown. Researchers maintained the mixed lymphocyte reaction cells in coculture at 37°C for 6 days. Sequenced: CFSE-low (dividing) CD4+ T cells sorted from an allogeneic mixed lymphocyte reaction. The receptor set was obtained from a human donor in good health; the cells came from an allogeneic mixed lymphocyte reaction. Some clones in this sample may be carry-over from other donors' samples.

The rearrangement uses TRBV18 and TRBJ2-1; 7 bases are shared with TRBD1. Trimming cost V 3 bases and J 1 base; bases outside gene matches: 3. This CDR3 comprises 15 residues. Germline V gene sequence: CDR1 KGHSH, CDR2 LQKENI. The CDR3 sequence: CASSPDRLSYNEQFF. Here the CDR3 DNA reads TGTGCCAGCTCACCGGACAGGCTATCCTACAATGAGCAGTTCTTC.

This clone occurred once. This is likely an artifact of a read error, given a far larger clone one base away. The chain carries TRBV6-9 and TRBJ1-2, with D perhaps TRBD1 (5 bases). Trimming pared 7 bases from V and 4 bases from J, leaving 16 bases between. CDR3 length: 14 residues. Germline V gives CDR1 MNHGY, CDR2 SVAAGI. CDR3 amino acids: CASIADGAGYGYTF. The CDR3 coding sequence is TGTGCCAGCATTGCCGACGGGGCCGGCTATGGCTACACCTTC.

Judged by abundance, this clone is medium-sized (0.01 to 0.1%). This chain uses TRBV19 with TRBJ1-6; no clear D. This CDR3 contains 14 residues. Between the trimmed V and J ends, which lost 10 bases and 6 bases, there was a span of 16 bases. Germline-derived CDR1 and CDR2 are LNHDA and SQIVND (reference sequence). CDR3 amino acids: CATSSKVPNSPLHF. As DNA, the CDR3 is TGTGCCACCTCGTCAAAAGTACCTAATTCACCCCTCCACTTT. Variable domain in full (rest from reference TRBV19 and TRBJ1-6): DGGITQSPKYLFRKEGQNVTLSCEQNLNHDAMYWYRQDPGQGLRLIYYSQIVNDFQKGDIAEGYSVSREKKESFPLTVTSAQKNPTAFYLCATSSKVPNSPLHFGNGTRLTVT.

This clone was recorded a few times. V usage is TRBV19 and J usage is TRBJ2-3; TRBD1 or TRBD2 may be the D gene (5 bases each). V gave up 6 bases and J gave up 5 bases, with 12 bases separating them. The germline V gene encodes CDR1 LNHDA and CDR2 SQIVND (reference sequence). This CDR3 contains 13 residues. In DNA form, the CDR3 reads TGTGCCAGTAGCGCGCCTGGGGGAGATACGCAGTATTTT. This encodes CASSAPGGDTQYF. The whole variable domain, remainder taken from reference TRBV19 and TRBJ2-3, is DGGITQSPKYLFRKEGQNVTLSCEQNLNHDAMYWYRQDPGQGLRLIYYSQIVNDFQKGDIAEGYSVSREKKESFPLTVTSAQKNPTAFYLCASSAPGGDTQYFGPGTRLTVL.

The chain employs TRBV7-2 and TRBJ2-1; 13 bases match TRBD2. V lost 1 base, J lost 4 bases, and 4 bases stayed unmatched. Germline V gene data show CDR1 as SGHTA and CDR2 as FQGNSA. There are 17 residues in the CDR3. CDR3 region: CASSLVGTSGVYNEQFF. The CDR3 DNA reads TGTGCCAGCAGCTTAGTAGGGACTAGCGGGGTGTACAATGAGCAGTTCTTC.

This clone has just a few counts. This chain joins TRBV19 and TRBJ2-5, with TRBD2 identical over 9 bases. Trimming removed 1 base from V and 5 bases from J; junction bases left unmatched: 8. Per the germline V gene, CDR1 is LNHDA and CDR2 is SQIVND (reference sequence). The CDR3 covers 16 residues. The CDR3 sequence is CASSIGRVAGVETQYF. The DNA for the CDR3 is TGTGCCAGTAGTATAGGCCGGGTAGCGGGAGTGGAGACCCAGTACTTC. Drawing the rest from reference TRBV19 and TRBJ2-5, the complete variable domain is DGGITQSPKYLFRKEGQNVTLSCEQNLNHDAMYWYRQDPGQGLRLIYYSQIVNDFQKGDIAEGYSVSREKKESFPLTVTSAQKNPTAFYLCASSIGRVAGVETQYFGPGTRLLVL.

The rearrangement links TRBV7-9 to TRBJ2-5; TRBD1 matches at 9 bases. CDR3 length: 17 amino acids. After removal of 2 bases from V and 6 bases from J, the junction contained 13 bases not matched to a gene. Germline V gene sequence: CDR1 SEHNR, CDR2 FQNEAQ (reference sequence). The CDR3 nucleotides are TGTGCCAGCAGCTTACGACAGGGGGTTTTGGGATTGCAGACCCAGTACTTC. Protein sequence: CASSLRQGVLGLQTQYF.

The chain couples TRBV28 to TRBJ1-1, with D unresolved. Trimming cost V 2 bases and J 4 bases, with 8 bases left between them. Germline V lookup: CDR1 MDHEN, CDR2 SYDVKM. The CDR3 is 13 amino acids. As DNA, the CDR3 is TGTGCCAGCAGTTTACCCCGGGGCACTGAAGCTTTCTTT. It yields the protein CASSLPRGTEAFF.

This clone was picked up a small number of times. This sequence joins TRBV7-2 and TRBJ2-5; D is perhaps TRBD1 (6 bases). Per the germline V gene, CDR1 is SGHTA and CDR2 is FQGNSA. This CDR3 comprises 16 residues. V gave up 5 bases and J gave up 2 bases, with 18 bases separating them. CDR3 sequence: CASSPRTGSLQETQYF. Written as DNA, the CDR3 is TGTGCCAGCAGCCCACGTACAGGGTCTTTGCAAGAGACCCAGTACTTC.